The clone carrying this TCR beta chain was found a few times. This sample stems from a study of blood T cell repertoires in COVID-19. Germline V gene data show CDR1 as SGHAT and CDR2 as FQNNGV. CDR3 length equals 14 residues. V shed 5 bases and J shed 4 bases, with 14 bases lying between them. Produced via immunoSEQ multiplex PCR; TCRdb's table is partial and in-frame only. The sample carries roughly 200,000 clones, approximately 84% recorded once. This TCR came from a woman of 80 years or more with COVID-19, enrolled during active disease. The chain employs TRBV11-2 and TRBJ1-1; D gene ambiguous. The sequenced material came from peripheral blood. This CDR3 reads CASSPTGGGTEAFF. The CDR3 DNA reads as TGTGCCAGCAGCCCAACGGGTGGAGGCACTGAAGCTTTCTTT.